This entry concerns a single T cell receptor (beta chain). Its antigen remains unknown. This CDR3 has 14 amino acids. The germline V gene encodes CDR1 SGHRS and CDR2 YFSETQ. V was pared by 7 bases and J by 2 bases, with 6 bases of the junction left unmatched. Participants comprised healthy donors of bone marrow. The sample originates from a study of cytomegalovirus exposure and HLA in healthy donors. The PCR made use of 60 Vbeta and 13 Jbeta primers. TCRdb's copy holds only in-frame clones and misses some; the assay was immunoSEQ multiplex PCR. This table has roughly 100,000 clones, less than 85% appearing once. Study-level findings and limits: Most CMV-associated TCR beta chains were later found to appear HLA-restricted. No immune exposure information besides CMV serostatus was available.

The V and J genes are TRBV5-1 and TRBJ2-3, with 8 bases aligning to TRBD2. Sequencing was performed on PBMCs. The sequence was collected from a man in his sixties in good health and CMV-seronegative. CDR3 in amino acids: CASFSGGYTDTQYF. CDR3 in DNA: TGCGCCAGCTTTTCGGGGGGGTACACAGATACGCAGTATTTT.